This TCR beta chain was recorded in a study of control samples from healthy donors and cancer patients. Clones were sequenced by immunoSEQ multiplex PCR, and TCRdb holds only the in-frame ones, with some missing. Found here are 95,000 to 100,000 clones, about 89% of them singletons; the top ten hold approximately 8.3%. V lost 3 bases to trimming and J lost 7 bases, with 10 bases between them. Germline assignment: CDR1 DFQATT and CDR2 SNEGSKA (reference sequence). This CDR3 has 12 amino acids. This sequence was found in a man aged 30 to 39 in good health. Material for sequencing was blood. The rearrangement links TRBV20-1 to TRBJ2-1; the D is unclear. The CDR3 is CSASPLRNEQFF. The CDR3 nucleotides are TGCAGTGCTAGTCCCCTTAGAAATGAGCAGTTCTTC.